This T cell receptor (beta chain) was sequenced during a study of blood T cell repertoires in COVID-19. Turning to the study itself: The United States, Italy and Spain supplied acute and convalescent COVID-19 samples.

Produced via immunoSEQ multiplex PCR; TCRdb's table is partial and in-frame only. This table holds about 330,000 clones, roughly 90% found once. Losses at the gene ends were 3 bases for V and 6 bases for J; bases not matched to a gene: 8. The CDR3 contains 15 residues. Germline-derived CDR1 and CDR2 are SQVTM and ANQGSEA. V is TRBV29-1 and J is TRBJ2-1, with 10 bases fitting TRBD2. The sequenced sample consisted of peripheral blood. This clonotype originated in a woman between 50 and 59 years old with active or convalescent COVID-19. The CDR3 DNA reads as TGCAGCGTTGACCTCTCAGCGGGAGGGTTCAATGAGCAGTTCTTC. Protein: CSVDLSAGGFNEQFF.